This passage covers 8 T cell receptor beta chains from one sample sequenced in a study of T cell repertoires in cytomegalovirus infection. TCRdb fed the reads into MiXCR, producing one record per CDR3 protein. The data hold around 450,000 distinct CDR3 sequences, with 31% observed a single time. The sequencing sample was made of PBMCs. These receptors were collected from a human donor in good health (CMV status not recorded). Some clones in this sample may be carry-over from other donors' samples.

In this sample, this clonotype turned up many times. The chain is built from TRBV7-8 and TRBJ1-6; D gene unclear. Germline CDR1 reads SGHVS; CDR2 reads FQNEAQ. The CDR3 runs 16 residues. With 1 base removed from V and 5 bases from J, the gap between germline ends came to 12 bases. Written as DNA, the CDR3 is TGTGCCAGCAGCTTAGTAGGCAGCTTTAATAATTCACCCCTCCACTTT. This translates into CASSLVGSFNNSPLHF.

The CDR3 DNA follows: TGCAGTGCTAGCTCCCTGGACAGGGAAAGTTCACCCCTCCACTTT. It is translated as CSASSLDRESSPLHF. J is TRBJ1-6 and V is TRBV20-1; 8 bases fit TRBD1. Unmatched junction bases numbered 10, after V lost 3 bases and J lost 9 bases. CDR1 is DFQATT, CDR2 SNEGSKA, per germline (reference sequence). The CDR3 extends over 15 amino acids.

As for this clonotype: A junction end diverges from the germline sequence, so it may reflect a read error. The gene calls are TRBV5-4 and TRBJ2-7; no firm D call. This CDR3 spans 13 amino acids. CDR1 SGHNT and CDR2 YYREEE come from the germline V gene (reference sequence). DNA for the CDR3: TGTGCCGGCAGCATGGACGTCTCGAGGGAGCAGTACTTC. It yields the protein CAGSMDVSREQYF.

A few counts support this clonotype. The chain combines TRBV9 with TRBJ2-5; TRBD1 agrees at 8 bases. The CDR3 runs 15 residues. V lost 4 bases to trimming and J lost 5 bases; unmatched junction nucleotides: 10. Germline CDR1 and CDR2: SGDLS and YYNGEE. The CDR3 sequence is CASSLRQGRSETQYF. CDR3 in DNA: TGTGCCAGCAGCTTACGACAGGGGCGATCGGAGACCCAGTACTTC.

This clonotype was detected only a few times. The chain joins TRBV2 to TRBJ1-1; 8 nucleotides line up with TRBD1. Looked up from germline, CDR1 is SNHLY and CDR2 is FYNNEI. The V and J ends lost 7 bases and 4 bases, in that order; junction bases with no gene match: 14. CDR3 length equals 16 residues. CDR3 region: CASTRPAGQGFTEAFF. The CDR3 nucleotides are TGTGCCAGCACCCGCCCCGCCGGACAGGGTTTCACTGAAGCTTTCTTT.

The V gene is TRBV6-5, the J gene TRBJ1-1; D is undetermined. Trimming cost V 7 bases and J 4 bases, with 13 bases left between them. Germline loops: CDR1 MNHEY, CDR2 SVGAGI. The CDR3 is 13 amino acids. The CDR3 DNA reads as TGTGCCAGCATCTTTGAGGTTGGCACTGAAGCTTTCTTT. Its translation is CASIFEVGTEAFF.

The chain combines TRBV20-1 with TRBJ1-5; no firm D call. Germline CDR1 and CDR2: DFQATT and SNEGSKA (reference sequence). This CDR3 contains 15 residues. Trimming took off 6 bases at V and 1 base at J, with 16 bases between the two ends. Written as DNA, the CDR3 is TGCAGTGCCCGGATGAGGGATCGGAGCAATCAGCCCCAGCATTTT. Its translation: CSARMRDRSNQPQHF.

Turning to this clonotype: One end of the junction varies from germline; a read error may be responsible. The chain recombines TRBV7-8 with TRBJ2-5; 8 positions agree with TRBD2. The CDR3 is 15 amino acids. Germline loops: CDR1 SGHVS, CDR2 FQNEAQ. Here the CDR3 reads CDSSVQRGWRETQYF. In DNA form, the CDR3 reads TGTGACAGCAGCGTACAGCGGGGGTGGAGAGAGACCCAGTACTTC.